This T cell receptor beta chain was captured by sequencing in a study of blood T cell repertoires in COVID-19. This CDR3 region has 17 residues. This clone was seen only once. Repertoires were generated with immunoSEQ multiplex PCR, while TCRdb's copy carries only in-frame clones and drops some. In the table there are about 240,000 clones, 86% of which are singletons. This receptor was taken from a woman between 35 and 50 years old with acute COVID-19. Sample: PBMCs or T cells enriched from blood (not recorded which). V gene TRBV21-1 combines with J gene TRBJ1-6; the listed D gene, TRBD1, was not tested against the DNA. TRBV21-1 corresponds to a pseudogene. This CDR3 reads CASSKEATGDVRSPLHF. The CDR3 DNA follows: TGTGCCAGCAGCAAAGAAGCGACAGGGGACGTCCGGTCACCCCTCCACTTT.